The 22 T cell receptor beta chains presented below share a single source sample, sequenced in a study of CD8 T cells in ankylosing spondylitis. One entry per CDR3 protein, called by TCRdb with MiXCR from the 5' RACE reads. The sample has roughly 670,000 distinct CDR3 sequences; 15% to 20% are singletons. General study findings and limits: Characteristic of ankylosing spondylitis blood, it appeared, was a TCR beta motif comprising eight highly homologous variants.

What these receptors recognize is not known. Sequencing input: blood, either unsorted or a sorted T cell fraction (not recorded which). The receptors were gathered from a male donor with ankylosing spondylitis.

This rearrangement joins TRBV12-3 or TRBV12-4 to TRBJ2-7, with TRBD2 matching over 7 bases. The trim removed 10 bases at V and 3 bases at J, leaving 9 bases unmatched. This CDR3 comprises 13 residues. CDR3 coding DNA: TGTGCCACTTCCAGCGGGGAACTCTACGAGCAGTACTTC. Translation: CATSSGELYEQYF.

This sequence joins TRBV11-3 and TRBJ1-4; TRBD1 matches at 11 bases. The CDR3 runs 17 residues. The V and J ends lost 5 bases and 6 bases, in that order; junction bases with no gene match: 11. Germline lookup yields CDR1 SGHNT and CDR2 YENEEA. The CDR3 nucleotides read TGTGCCAGCAGCCCCCGCGGGGCGGGACAGGGGGATGAAAAACTGTTTTTT. It encodes CASSPRGAGQGDEKLFF.

There are a few counts of this clonotype. The J gene is TRBJ2-2, the V gene TRBV24-1; no clear D. CDR1 and CDR2 from the germline V gene are KGHDR and SFDVKD. The CDR3 contains 14 residues. V was clipped by 3 bases and J by 4 bases, with 8 bases between them. The CDR3 is CATSDVRVTGELFF. CDR3 nucleotides: TGTGCCACCAGTGATGTCAGAGTCACCGGGGAGCTGTTTTTT.

This clonotype has a handful of counts. The chain couples TRBV7-3 to TRBJ2-1; 8 bases match TRBD2. This CDR3 is 15 amino acids long. The V segment lost 3 bases and the J segment 7 bases; nucleotides outside the gene matches: 8. In germline, CDR1 is SGHTA, CDR2 FQGTGA. The CDR3 coding sequence is TGTGCCAGCAGCTTCGGGGTAGCGGGAAATAATGAGCAGTTCTTC. This encodes CASSFGVAGNNEQFF. The whole variable domain, filled in from reference TRBV7-3 and TRBJ2-1, reads GAGVSQTPSNKVTEKGKYVELRCDPISGHTALYWYRQSLGQGPEFLIYFQGTGAADDSGLPNDRFFAVRPEGSVSTLKIQRTERGDSAVYLCASSFGVAGNNEQFFGPGTRLTVL.

The chain recombines TRBV5-1 with TRBJ1-3; D ambiguous. CDR3 length: 15 residues. Germline assignment: CDR1 SGHRS and CDR2 YFSETQ. V was clipped by 0 bases and J by 2 bases, with 9 bases between them. This chain's CDR3 is CASSLDGSPGNTIYF. In nucleotides, the CDR3 is TGCGCCAGCAGCTTGGACGGCAGTCCTGGAAACACCATATATTTT. The complete variable domain, with remaining parts taken from reference TRBV5-1 and TRBJ1-3, reads KAGVTQTPRYLIKTRGQQVTLSCSPISGHRSVSWYQQTPGQGLQFLFEYFSETQRNKGNFPGRFSGRQFSNSRSEMNVSTLELGDSALYLCASSLDGSPGNTIYFGEGSWLTVV.

Comment on this clonotype: A much bigger clone sits one base away, suggesting this may be a read error. The genes are TRBV14 and TRBJ2-7; D is unresolved. The CDR3 length is 11 residues. The ends were cut back, 2 bases at V and 3 bases at J, with 2 bases in the middle. Germline V lookup: CDR1 SGHDN, CDR2 FVKESK. In DNA form, the CDR3 reads TGTGCCAGCAGCCAATACTACGAGCAGTACTTC. Its protein is CASSQYYEQYF.

This clonotype has more than one count but fewer than ten. This chain links TRBV12-3 or TRBV12-4 with TRBJ2-1; D could derive from TRBD1 or TRBD2 (5 bases each). The length of the CDR3 is 13 residues. V was clipped by 4 bases and J by 4 bases, with 8 bases between them. The CDR3 sequence is CASSWDGYNEQFF. In DNA, the CDR3 is TGTGCCAGCAGTTGGGACGGATACAATGAGCAGTTCTTC.

This clonotype was detected a few times. J is TRBJ2-7 and V is TRBV12-3 or TRBV12-4; no reliable D call. The V gene lost 6 bases and the J gene lost 7 bases, with 28 bases spanning the gap. The CDR3 sequence is 17 residues long. This CDR3 reads CASSPNFRQVTFEEQYF. For the CDR3, the DNA is TGTGCCAGCAGCCCAAATTTTCGGCAGGTGACCTTCGAGGAGCAGTACTTC.

The rearrangement uses TRBV15 and TRBJ1-6, with D possibly matching TRBD1 (5 bases). Trimming removed 5 bases at V and 6 bases at J, with 17 bases between. The germline gives CDR1 LNHNV, CDR2 YYDKDF (reference sequence). This CDR3 is built from 16 residues. The CDR3, as DNA: TGTGCCACCAGCTCAGGGCGTAGGGGATCTAATTCACCCCTCCACTTT. It yields the protein CATSSGRRGSNSPLHF.

The chain combines TRBV11-2 with TRBJ1-1; no clear D. CDR1 and CDR2 from the germline V gene are SGHAT and FQNNGV. The CDR3 runs to 12 residues. Trimming shortened V by 5 bases and J by 6 bases, and 10 bases separated the two germline ends. The CDR3 reads CASSPQLAEAFF. CDR3 DNA: TGTGCCAGCAGCCCTCAATTGGCTGAAGCTTTCTTT.

This clonotype occurred a few times. The chain employs TRBV10-3 and TRBJ1-1; no firm D call. V was cut by 2 bases and J by 1 base, with 5 bases left in between. The CDR3 has 13 amino acids. Germline values: CDR1 ENHRY, CDR2 SYGVKD. The CDR3 protein is CAISETGNTEAFF. The DNA of the CDR3 is TGTGCCATCAGTGAGACTGGGAACACTGAAGCTTTCTTT.

The gene calls are TRBV4-1 and TRBJ1-1, with no clear D. The V end was cut by 0 bases, the J end by 5 bases, with 10 bases between. Germline CDR1 is MGHRA and CDR2 is YSYEKL. The CDR3 spans 14 residues. Written as DNA, the CDR3 is TGCGCCAGCAGCCAAGATTTATCGGGGACTGAAGCTTTCTTT. Translated: CASSQDLSGTEAFF.

At least ten counts were recorded for this clonotype. V and J are TRBV7-9 and TRBJ1-2; 10 nucleotides agree with TRBD1. The CDR3 spans 14 residues. Germline V gene sequence: CDR1 SEHNR, CDR2 FQNEAQ (reference sequence). After removal of 6 bases from V and 3 bases from J, the junction contained 4 bases not matched to a gene. The CDR3 loop reads CASSFGQGDYGYTF. The DNA of the CDR3 is TGTGCCAGCAGTTTCGGACAGGGGGACTATGGCTACACCTTC.

The CDR3 nucleotides are TGTGCCAGCAGCTTAGTAGGAGGGCAGAACACTGAAGCTTTCTTT. It yields the protein CASSLVGGQNTEAFF. The chain links TRBV7-2 to TRBJ1-1; D is unresolved. The length of the CDR3 is 15 residues. Germline V lookup: CDR1 SGHTA, CDR2 FQGNSA. Trimming pared 1 base from V and 1 base from J, leaving 10 bases between.

This clonotype was observed many times. The chain couples TRBV4-1 to TRBJ1-2; a possible D gene is TRBD1 (5 bases). The CDR3 contains 16 residues. CDR1 and CDR2 from the germline V gene are MGHRA and YSYEKL. Trimming stripped 1 base from V and 4 bases from J, with 16 bases between. The CDR3 DNA follows: TGCGCCAGCAGCCAAGTGGCTGGGGGATCCGCCTATGGCTACACCTTC. Amino acids: CASSQVAGGSAYGYTF.

V usage is TRBV29-1 and J usage is TRBJ2-1, with D perhaps matching TRBD1 (5 bases). Germline loops: CDR1 SQVTM, CDR2 ANQGSEA. The ends were cut back, 6 bases at V and 0 bases at J, with 15 bases in the middle. This CDR3 is 15 amino acids long. Here the CDR3 DNA reads TGCAGCGTGCTAGGGGAATTAAGCTCCTACAATGAGCAGTTCTTC. Translation gives CSVLGELSSYNEQFF.

Ten or more counts support this clonotype. CDR3 nucleotide sequence: TGTGCCAGCAGTTTAGGAGGGGCTAGGACTAATGAAAAACTGTTTTTT. Amino acids: CASSLGGARTNEKLFF. The J gene is TRBJ1-4, the V gene TRBV12-3 or TRBV12-4; TRBD1 is a possible D gene (5 bases). CDR3 length: 16 residues. Trimming removed 1 base from V and 2 bases from J, with 11 bases in between.

This clonotype was observed a few times. V usage is TRBV10-3 and J usage is TRBJ1-1, with D uncertain. Trimming took off 11 bases at V and 1 base at J, with 20 bases between the two ends. CDR3 length: 15 residues. Germline V lookup: CDR1 ENHRY, CDR2 SYGVKD. CDR3 DNA sequence: TGTGCCCTAAGCGAATTGGGTTTTCGGAACACTGAAGCTTTCTTT. Amino acid sequence: CALSELGFRNTEAFF.

This clonotype was counted between two and nine times. CDR3 in DNA: TGTGCCAGCAGTTTAGGGGACAGGGTAGAAAATGAGCAGTTCTTC. It codes for CASSLGDRVENEQFF. The chain joins TRBV28 to TRBJ2-1, with TRBD1 matching 9 bases. From germline, CDR1 is MDHEN and CDR2 SYDVKM. V shed 2 bases and J 7 bases; nucleotides not matched to a gene: 6. The CDR3 length is 15 residues.

Only one count was recorded for this clonotype. The gene calls are TRBV7-9 and TRBJ2-7; TRBD2 matches 7 bases. Trimming took 4 bases from V and 7 from J; bases not matched to a gene: 10. The CDR3 runs 14 residues. Germline CDR1 SEHNR, CDR2 FQNEAQ (reference sequence). Here the CDR3 DNA reads TGTGCCAGCAGCTGGTCGACTAGCTCGAGGGAGCAGTACTTC. Its translation is CASSWSTSSREQYF.

This clonotype was seen only a few times. The J gene is TRBJ1-2, the V gene TRBV7-2; 7 nucleotides match TRBD1. The CDR3 has 13 residues. J gave up 8 bases and V 4 bases, and 7 bases lay outside the gene matches. CDR1 and CDR2 (germline): SGHTA, FQGNSA. The CDR3 is CASSSVTGFGYTF. The CDR3 bases are TGTGCCAGCAGCTCAGTGACAGGGTTCGGCTACACCTTC.

This clonotype was recorded a few times. The chain recombines TRBV29-1 with TRBJ1-2; 7 bases match TRBD1. V lost 3 bases and J lost 6; bases outside the gene matches: 10. The germline V gene has CDR1 SQVTM and CDR2 ANQGSEA. The CDR3 is 14 amino acids. CDR3 sequence (DNA): TGCAGCGTTGAGGGGACAGTCGGAGACGATGGCTACACCTTC. Protein: CSVEGTVGDDGYTF.